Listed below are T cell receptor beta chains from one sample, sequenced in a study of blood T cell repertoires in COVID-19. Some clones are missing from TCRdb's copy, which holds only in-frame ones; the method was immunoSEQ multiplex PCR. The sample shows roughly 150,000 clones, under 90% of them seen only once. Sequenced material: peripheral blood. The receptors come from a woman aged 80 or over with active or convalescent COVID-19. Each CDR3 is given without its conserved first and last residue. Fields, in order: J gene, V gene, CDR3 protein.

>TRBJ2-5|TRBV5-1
ASSLYRQETQY
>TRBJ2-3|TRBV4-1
ASSQDPRGEDTQY
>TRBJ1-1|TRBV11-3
ASSPGTGGTEAF
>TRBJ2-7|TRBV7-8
ASSLLQPGEQY
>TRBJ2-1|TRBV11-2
ASSPRFGAGATDEQF
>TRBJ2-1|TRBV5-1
ASSPGTGGPYNEQF
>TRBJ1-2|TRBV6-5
ASRVSGNYGYT
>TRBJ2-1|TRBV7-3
ASSYTSGYYNEQF
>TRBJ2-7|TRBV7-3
ASSPEVAGIYEQY
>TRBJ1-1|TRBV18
ASSPKEWGDTEAF
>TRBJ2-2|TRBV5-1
ASSLGVVFSGTGELF
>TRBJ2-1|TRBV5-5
ASSLLAGVLNEQF
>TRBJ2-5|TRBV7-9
ASSLGSGGETQY
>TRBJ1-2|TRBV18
ASSPSQGAAANYGYT
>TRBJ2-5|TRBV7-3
ASSLYPSSGWETQY
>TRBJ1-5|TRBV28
ASSSYSNQPQH
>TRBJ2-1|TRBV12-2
ASHDLAGQFNEQF
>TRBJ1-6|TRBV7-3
ASSSGGGRNSPLH
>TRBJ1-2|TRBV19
ASIGTGRLGYT
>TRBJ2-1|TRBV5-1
ASSLPGTRNEQF
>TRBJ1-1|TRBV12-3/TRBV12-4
ASSLLRGLEAF
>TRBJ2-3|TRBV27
ASSYGQSTDTQY
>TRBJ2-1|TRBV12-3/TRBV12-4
ASSYRNEQF
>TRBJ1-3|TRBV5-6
ASSLEWASGNTIY
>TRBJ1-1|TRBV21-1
ASSKHHGTGIYDTEAF
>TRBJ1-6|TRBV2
ASSDRLSGSGPLH
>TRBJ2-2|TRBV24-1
ATRAGGTNTGELF
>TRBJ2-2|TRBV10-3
AISETGLTGELF
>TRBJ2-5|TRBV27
ASSLAGRRETQY
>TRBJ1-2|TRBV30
AWNRDRRNYGYT
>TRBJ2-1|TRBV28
ASRVGGATYNEQF
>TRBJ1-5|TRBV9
ASSVGLGSQPQH
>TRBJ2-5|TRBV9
ASSAGLAYETQY
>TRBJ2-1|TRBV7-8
ASRRTSGTYNEQF
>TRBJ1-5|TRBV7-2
ASSLNTGRSQPQH
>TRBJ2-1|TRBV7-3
ASSSGRAEYNEQF
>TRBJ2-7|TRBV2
ASSDQGETYEQY
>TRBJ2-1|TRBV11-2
ASSQPVGQGALNEQF
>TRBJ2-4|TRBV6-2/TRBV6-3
ASSYSETGTGGRLGKNIQY
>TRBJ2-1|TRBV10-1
ASSGSSYNEQF
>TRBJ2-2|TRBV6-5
AVRAYFGAGELF
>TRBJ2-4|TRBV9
ASSVGDGLAKNIQY
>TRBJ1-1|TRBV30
AWSLGGSGGTEAF
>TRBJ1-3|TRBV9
ASSVTDRVSNTIY
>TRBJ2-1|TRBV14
ASRGLNEQF
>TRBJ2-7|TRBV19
ASSTNGGSYEQY
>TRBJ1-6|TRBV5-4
ASSPMGGQSSPLH
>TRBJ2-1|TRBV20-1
SARLGNEQF
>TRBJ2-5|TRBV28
ASSSMGEAGVGETQY
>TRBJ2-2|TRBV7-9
ASSITSGRGTGELF
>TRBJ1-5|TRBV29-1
SVSQGRGNQPQH
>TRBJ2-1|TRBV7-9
ASSLGPRNNEQF
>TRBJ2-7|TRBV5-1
ASSLLAATSYEQY
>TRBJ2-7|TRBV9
ASSPGTSGSYEQY
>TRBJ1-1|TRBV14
ASSQSGRRGGNTEAF